The 20 T cell receptor beta chains given below trace back to one sample, sequenced in a study of Ad26.COV2.S vaccination and SARS-CoV-2 variants. Treatment indicated: roughly 18 received Ad26.COV2.S at low or high dose, single or two shots; 5 received placebo; per-sample allocation not given. At day 63 after the first vaccine or placebo injection, samples were drawn. TCRdb's copy holds only in-frame clones and misses some; the assay was immunoSEQ multiplex PCR. The sample holds some 500,000 clones, 80% to 90% seen once. Sample: peripheral blood, taken in a trial of Ad26.COV2.S vaccine versus placebo. The receptors here all came from a person aged 18-65 years who received the Ad26.COV2.S COVID-19 vaccine or a placebo.

J is TRBJ2-1 and V is TRBV4-2, with TRBD2 as a possible D gene (6 bases). The V gene lost 0 bases and the J gene lost 11 bases, with 14 bases spanning the gap. This CDR3 is 14 amino acids long. Looked up from germline, CDR1 is LGHNA and CDR2 is YNFKEQ. This CDR3 is CASSQEGEVDQQFF. DNA for the CDR3: TGTGCCAGCAGCCAAGAGGGGGAGGTGGATCAGCAGTTCTTC.

The V call is TRBV14, the J call TRBJ1-1; D unclear. CDR3 length: 14 residues. The germline CDR1 and CDR2 sequences are SGHDN and FVKESK. The V gene lost 0 bases and the J gene lost 7 bases, with 12 bases spanning the gap. The CDR3 DNA is TGTGCCAGCAGCCAAGAGGGTTTCAGGCGTGAAGCTTTCTTT. It codes for CASSQEGFRREAFF. Using reference TRBV14 and TRBJ1-1 for the parts outside the CDR3, the full variable domain is EAGVTQFPSHSVIEKGQTVTLRCDPISGHDNLYWYRRVMGKEIKFLLHFVKESKQDESGMPNNRFLAERTGGTYSTLKVQPAELEDSGVYFCASSQEGFRREAFFGQGTRLTVV.

Concerning this clone itself: This specimen includes other DNA sequences encoding the same CDR3. V gene TRBV18 combines with J gene TRBJ2-1, with D hard to call. From germline, CDR1 is KGHSH and CDR2 LQKENI. The V end was cut by 0 bases, the J end by 4 bases, with 4 bases between. There are 13 residues in the CDR3. The CDR3 loop reads CASSPPGYNEQFF. CDR3 coding DNA: TGTGCCAGCTCACCACCAGGGTACAATGAGCAGTTCTTC.

This chain connects TRBV18 to TRBJ2-3; 9 positions agree with TRBD2. V lost 1 base, J lost 5 bases, and 13 bases stayed unmatched. This CDR3 region has 18 residues. The germline gives CDR1 KGHSH, CDR2 LQKENI. CDR3 amino acids: CASSPLGSGSLLGDTQYF. CDR3 DNA: TGTGCCAGCTCACCACTCGGTAGCGGGAGTTTGCTGGGAGATACGCAGTATTTT.

The gene calls are TRBV14 and TRBJ2-5; D may be TRBD1 (6 bases). Trimming stripped 1 base from V and 1 base from J, with 19 bases between. This CDR3 is 18 amino acids long. Germline lookup yields CDR1 SGHDN and CDR2 FVKESK. CDR3 in DNA: TGTGCCAGCAGCCAAGTCTGGGATTCACAGGGCCTCCAAGAGACCCAGTACTTC. This codes for CASSQVWDSQGLQETQYF.

This clone was detected once. The chain combines TRBV5-1 with TRBJ2-3, with D maybe TRBD2 (6 bases). CDR1 is SGHRS and CDR2 is YFSETQ in the germline V gene. The CDR3 is made up of 14 amino acids. The germline V and J ends were trimmed by 3 bases and 3 bases, with 11 bases remaining between them. CDR3: CASSSMGGTDTQYF. The CDR3 DNA reads as TGCGCCAGCAGCTCGATGGGGGGTACAGATACGCAGTATTTT.

V gene TRBV6-2 or TRBV6-3 combines with J gene TRBJ1-3, with 10 bases fitting TRBD1. The CDR3 has 16 residues. The V gene's germline CDR1 is MNHEY and CDR2 SVGEGT. With V trimmed by 2 bases and J by 1 base, 2 bases remained unmatched. The CDR3 spells CASSYGTGESGNTIYF. The CDR3 region has the DNA TGTGCCAGCAGTTACGGGACAGGGGAATCTGGAAACACCATATATTTT.

This chain uses TRBV23-1 with TRBJ2-7, with TRBD2 identical over 12 bases. Being an ORF, TRBV23-1 has a function that is uncertain. Trimming took 4 bases from V and 3 from J; bases not matched to a gene: 4. CDR3 length: 15 residues. The CDR3 loop is CASSRLAGGRYEQYV. The CDR3 DNA reads as TGCGCCAGCAGTCGGCTAGCGGGAGGGCGCTACGAGCAGTACGTC.

CDR3 in amino acids: CASSPRTSSDTQYF. CDR3 DNA: TGTGCCAGCAGCCCCCGGACTAGCTCAGATACGCAGTATTTT. The V gene is TRBV7-2, the J gene TRBJ2-3; 8 bases line up with TRBD2. The CDR3 has 14 amino acids. V was pared by 5 bases and J by 4 bases, with 5 bases of the junction left unmatched. Germline values: CDR1 SGHTA, CDR2 FQGNSA.

As regards this clone: The same CDR3 arises from other DNA sequences in this sample as well. The rearrangement links TRBV9 to TRBJ2-3; D call uncertain. Germline V gene sequence: CDR1 SGDLS, CDR2 YYNGEE. V was shortened by 0 bases and J by 5 bases, with 7 bases between the two germline ends. There are 13 residues in the CDR3. CDR3 sequence reads: CASSVVTRDTQYF. DNA for the CDR3: TGTGCCAGCAGCGTAGTCACGAGAGATACGCAGTATTTT.

In its sample, this clone was seen a few times. V and J are TRBV7-2 and TRBJ1-2; D is ambiguous. Germline assignment: CDR1 SGHTA and CDR2 FQGNSA. V was shortened by 1 base and J by 5 bases, with 17 bases between the two germline ends. The CDR3 spans 16 residues. The CDR3 DNA reads as TGTGCCAGCAGCTTAGGATTAGCGAGGGAGGGTTATGGCTACACCTTC. Its translation is CASSLGLAREGYGYTF.

This clone was observed a single time. The chain employs TRBV2 and TRBJ1-2; 8 nucleotides match TRBD1. CDR1 and CDR2 from the germline V gene are SNHLY and FYNNEI. The trim removed 6 bases at V and 5 bases at J, leaving 8 bases unmatched. The length of the CDR3 is 14 residues. As DNA, the CDR3 is TGTGCCAGCAGCGGTCAGGGGGCTGAATATGGCTACACCTTC. Translated, it gives CASSGQGAEYGYTF.

The rearrangement joins TRBV4-2 to TRBJ1-4; D possibly corresponds to TRBD1 (5 bases). CDR1 is LGHNA, CDR2 YNFKEQ, per germline. The V and J ends lost 1 base and 3 bases respectively, with 9 bases between them. The CDR3 contains 15 residues. This CDR3 is CASSQAVGANEKLFF. Written as DNA, the CDR3 is TGTGCCAGCAGCCAAGCGGTGGGGGCTAATGAAAAACTGTTTTTT.

V gene TRBV5-4 combines with J gene TRBJ1-6, with 7 bases lining up with TRBD1. The junction had 1 base not matched to a gene; V was cut back by 0 bases and J by 1 base. The CDR3 extends over 16 amino acids. Germline V gene data show CDR1 as SGHNT and CDR2 as YYREEE (reference sequence). This chain's CDR3 is CASSLAGGSYNSPLHF. The CDR3 DNA sequence: TGTGCCAGCAGCTTGGCAGGGGGGTCCTATAATTCACCCCTCCACTTT.

This rearrangement joins TRBV6-2 or TRBV6-3 to TRBJ2-2, with TRBD1 as a possible D gene (5 bases). Germline lookup yields CDR1 MNHEY and CDR2 SVGEGT. V lost 2 bases and J 4 bases, leaving 14 bases between the germline ends. The CDR3 is 16 residues long. CDR3 region: CASSYPGRVRTGELFF. CDR3 in DNA: TGTGCCAGCAGTTACCCCGGCAGGGTTCGCACCGGGGAGCTGTTTTTT.

The chain carries TRBV11-3 and TRBJ2-3; D possibly corresponds to TRBD2 (5 bases). Deletions cut 3 bases from V and 2 bases from J, with 9 bases between. The CDR3 has 14 residues. Germline assignment: CDR1 SGHNT and CDR2 YENEEA. CDR3 loop: CASSFTRSTDTQYF. CDR3 bases: TGTGCCAGCAGCTTCACTAGATCCACAGATACGCAGTATTTT.

V usage is TRBV5-1 and J usage is TRBJ1-4; unclear D gene. CDR3 size: 14 residues. V lost 0 bases, J lost 8 bases, and 11 bases lay in between. The germline CDR1 and CDR2 sequences are SGHRS and YFSETQ. The CDR3 protein is CASSLEWVGEKLFF. In DNA, the CDR3 is TGCGCCAGCAGCTTGGAATGGGTCGGGGAAAAACTGTTTTTT. The full variable domain, in which reference TRBV5-1 and TRBJ1-4 provide the parts outside the CDR3, is KAGVTQTPRYLIKTRGQQVTLSCSPISGHRSVSWYQQTPGQGLQFLFEYFSETQRNKGNFPGRFSGRQFSNSRSEMNVSTLELGDSALYLCASSLEWVGEKLFFGSGTQLSVL.

The chain carries TRBV11-1 and TRBJ2-6, with TRBD1 matching over 7 bases. This CDR3 region has 16 residues. From germline, CDR1 is SGHAT and CDR2 FQDESV (reference sequence). J gave up 0 bases and V 7 bases, and 6 bases lay outside the gene matches. This CDR3 is CASTFGQASGANVLTF. CDR3 bases: TGTGCCAGCACCTTTGGACAGGCCTCTGGGGCCAACGTCCTGACTTTC.

This clone was found once. V is TRBV5-1 and J is TRBJ1-2, with D maybe TRBD1 (5 bases). CDR1 and CDR2 (germline): SGHRS, YFSETQ. The ends were cut back, 1 base at V and 2 bases at J, with 12 bases in the middle. The CDR3 loop spans 15 amino acids. CDR3 sequence (DNA): TGCGCCAGCAGCTTGACTGGACGGGGGAACTATGGCTACACCTTC. This codes for CASSLTGRGNYGYTF.

The chain joins TRBV18 to TRBJ2-7, with 7 bases lining up with TRBD1. Germline V gives CDR1 KGHSH, CDR2 LQKENI. The V and J ends lost 4 bases and 5 bases, in that order; junction bases with no gene match: 11. This CDR3 comprises 15 residues. The CDR3 here is CASSLAAPGTDEQYF. The CDR3 bases are TGTGCCAGCTCACTAGCTGCCCCCGGGACAGACGAGCAGTACTTC. Complete variable domain (other parts from reference TRBV18 and TRBJ2-7): NAGVMQNPRHLVRRRGQEARLRCSPMKGHSHVYWYRQLPEEGLKFMVYLQKENIIDESGMPKERFSAEFPKEGPSILRIQQVVRGDSAAYFCASSLAAPGTDEQYFGPGTRLTVT.